The source of this T cell receptor (beta chain) is a study of shared clonotypes between healthy human individuals. Here immunoSEQ multiplex PCR was the method, and the copy in TCRdb shows in-frame clones only, minus some. The data hold around 1.1 million clones, with roughly 77% observed a single time. Participating donors were healthy, HIV-negative adults free of recent acute infections or vaccinations. CD4+ cells yielded CD45RA+ naive and CD45RA-negative memory subsets. Whole-study findings and limits: Lower generation probabilities were found for non-shared clonotypes than for those shared by all four donors. Sorted-subset sequencing was shown by rarefaction to be incomplete despite large depth.

A word on this clone: Its antigen is not known.

V dropped 8 bases and J dropped 6 bases, with 14 bases sitting between them. Germline V gene sequence: CDR1 SQVTM, CDR2 ANQGSEA. The CDR3 has 11 residues. The V call is TRBV29-1, the J call TRBJ2-7; no reliable D call. The source is a man younger than 35 in good health. Some clones in this sample may be carry-over from other donors' samples. Sequenced sample: memory CD4+ T cells from PBMCs. Subset of the sample: CD45RA-negative fraction. This CDR3 reads CSPPPGREQYF. As DNA, the CDR3 is TGCAGCCCGCCGCCCGGACGCGAGCAGTACTTC.